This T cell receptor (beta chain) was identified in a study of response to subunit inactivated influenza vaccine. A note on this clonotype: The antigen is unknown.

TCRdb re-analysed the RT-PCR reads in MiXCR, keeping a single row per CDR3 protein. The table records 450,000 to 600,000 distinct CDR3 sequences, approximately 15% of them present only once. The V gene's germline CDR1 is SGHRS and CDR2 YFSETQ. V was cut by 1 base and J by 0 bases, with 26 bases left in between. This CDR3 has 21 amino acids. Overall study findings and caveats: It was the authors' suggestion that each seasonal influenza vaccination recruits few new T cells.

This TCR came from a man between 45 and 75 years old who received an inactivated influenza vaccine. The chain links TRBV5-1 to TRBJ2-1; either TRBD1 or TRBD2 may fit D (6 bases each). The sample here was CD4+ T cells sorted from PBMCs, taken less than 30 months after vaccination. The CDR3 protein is CASSLWPGATGVPSSYNEQFF. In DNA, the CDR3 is TGCGCCAGCAGCTTGTGGCCGGGGGCCACGGGGGTCCCTAGCTCCTACAATGAGCAGTTCTTC.